The clone carrying this T cell receptor beta chain came up once. The data were taken from a study of blood T cell repertoires in COVID-19. Here immunoSEQ multiplex PCR was the method, and the copy in TCRdb shows in-frame clones only, minus some. The sample shows some 220,000 clones, approximately 84% of them seen only once. The germline V gene encodes CDR1 MNHEY and CDR2 SMNVEV (reference sequence). V was clipped by 4 bases and J by 4 bases, with 8 bases between them. The CDR3 length is 13 residues. The receptor comes from a man aged 45-65 years who had recovered from COVID-19. This chain connects TRBV27 to TRBJ1-3; D unresolved. Sequencing input: peripheral blood. The CDR3 loop reads CASSSQAGNTIYF. The CDR3 coding sequence is TGTGCCAGCAGTTCCCAGGCGGGAAACACCATATATTTT.